This T cell receptor beta chain is from a study of beta chain features in type 1 diabetes. Overall study context: Cell yields, gender and age were comparable in patients and healthy donors.

V shed 3 bases, J shed 7 bases, and the junction held 4 bases outside the gene matches. CDR3 length: 13 residues. CDR1 is GTSNPN, CDR2 SVGIG, per germline (reference sequence). Study-level results: Across patients, naive, central memory and Treg TCRB repertoires exhibited apparently greater similarity than was observed across healthy donors. Type 1 diabetes patients had fewer VDJ junction insertions and more deletions. TCRB CDR3s from Type 1 diabetes patients were moderately but significantly shorter in all four CD4+ subsets.

Every bit of the isolated RNA underwent reverse transcription, so sequencing read expressed TCRB transcripts. The method was immunoSEQ multiplex PCR; TCRdb's version includes in-frame clones alone and lacks a portion of them. The table lists some 400,000 clones, roughly 15% of them singletons, with 0.019% in the top ten. Turning to this clone: What it binds is not known.

Sequencing input: naive CD4+ T cells from blood. The receptor was derived from a woman aged 18-35 years in good health. The gene calls are TRBV30 and TRBJ2-1; 9 nucleotides align to TRBD2. The CDR3 protein is CAWSGRGGNEQFF. Written as DNA, the CDR3 is TGTGCCTGGAGCGGGCGGGGGGGGAATGAGCAGTTCTTC.